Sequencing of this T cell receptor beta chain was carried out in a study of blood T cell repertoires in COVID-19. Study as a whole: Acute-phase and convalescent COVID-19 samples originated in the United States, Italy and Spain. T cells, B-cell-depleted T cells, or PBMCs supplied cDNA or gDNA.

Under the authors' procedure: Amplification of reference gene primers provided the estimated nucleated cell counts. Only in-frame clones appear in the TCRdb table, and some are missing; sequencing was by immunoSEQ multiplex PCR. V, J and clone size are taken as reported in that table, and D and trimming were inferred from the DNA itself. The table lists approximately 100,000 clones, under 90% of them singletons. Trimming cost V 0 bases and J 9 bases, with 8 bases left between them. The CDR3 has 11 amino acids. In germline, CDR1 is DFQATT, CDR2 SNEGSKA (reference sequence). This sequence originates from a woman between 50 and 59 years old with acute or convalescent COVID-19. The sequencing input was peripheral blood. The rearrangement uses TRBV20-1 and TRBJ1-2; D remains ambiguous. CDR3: CSARDPVRYTF. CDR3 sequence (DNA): TGCAGTGCTAGAGATCCTGTTCGCTACACCTTC.